One sample yielded the 25 T cell receptor beta chains listed below, sequenced in a study of T cell repertoires in cytomegalovirus infection. TCRdb redid the calling of the reads with MiXCR, one entry per CDR3 protein. The sample comprises approximately 910,000 distinct CDR3 sequences, around a third of which are singletons, and more than 12% rests with the top ten. The antigens of these receptors remain unknown. The sample here was cultured CD8+ T cells from PBMCs, taken from culture after CMV antigen stimulation. Receptor source: a human donor in good health (CMV status not recorded). Some clones in this sample may be carry-over from other donors' samples.

This clonotype was counted between two and nine times. The V and J genes are TRBV7-9 and TRBJ1-1, with 7 bases that match TRBD1. J was trimmed by 1 base and V by 2 bases; bases with no gene match: 7. The CDR3 is made up of 16 amino acids. CDR1 and CDR2 from the germline V gene are SEHNR and FQNEAQ (reference sequence). The CDR3, as DNA: TGTGCCAGCAGCTTAAGTCCGGGACAGACGAACACTGAAGCTTTCTTT. Translated: CASSLSPGQTNTEAFF.

In its sample, this clonotype was seen many times. V and J are TRBV7-2 and TRBJ2-1; 9 bases match TRBD1. Germline CDR1 and CDR2: SGHTA and FQGNSA. V shed 2 bases, J shed 3 bases, and the junction held 17 bases outside the gene matches. CDR3 size: 20 residues. Here the CDR3 reads CASSLPDGPGRDRVYNEQFF. Here the CDR3 DNA reads TGTGCCAGCAGCTTACCGGACGGACCGGGGAGGGACAGGGTCTACAATGAGCAGTTCTTC.

This clonotype was detected only a few times. The genes are TRBV4-3 and TRBJ2-1, with D maybe TRBD1 (6 bases). CDR1 and CDR2 (germline): LGHNA, YSLEER. Trimming shortened V by 1 base and J by 8 bases, and 15 bases separated the two germline ends. The CDR3 loop spans 15 amino acids. CDR3 nucleotides: TGCGCCAGCAGCCAAGTGGGAGAGGGGGTCTATGAGCAGTTCTTC. It translates to CASSQVGEGVYEQFF.

Notes on this clonotype: The germline gene is not matched at one end of the junction; a read error may be the cause. The chain has TRBV7-6 and TRBJ2-3; 8 nucleotides agree with TRBD2. Germline V gene lookup returns CDR1 SGHVS and CDR2 FNYEAQ. This CDR3 is built from 16 residues. The CDR3 loop reads CARSLAGGANTDTQYF. In nucleotides, the CDR3 is TGTGCCCGCAGCTTAGCCGGGGGGGCAAACACAGATACGCAGTATTTT.

The genes are TRBV6-1 and TRBJ2-7; possible D gene TRBD1, 6 bases. The CDR3 spans 14 residues. The V and J ends lost 6 bases and 5 bases respectively, with 17 bases between them. Looked up from germline, CDR1 is MNHNS and CDR2 is SASEGT. The CDR3 reads CASSHLTGNHEQYF. CDR3 bases: TGTGCCAGCAGCCACCTCACAGGGAATCACGAGCAGTACTTC.

This clonotype has only a few counts. The rearrangement joins TRBV6-1 to TRBJ1-5; TRBD1 matches at 7 bases. Trimming at V came to 6 bases and at J to 8 bases, leaving 10 bases not matched to a gene. This CDR3 has 14 residues. Germline-derived CDR1 and CDR2 are MNHNS and SASEGT. The CDR3: CASRRGGALEPQHF. DNA of the CDR3: TGTGCCAGCAGAAGAGGGGGCGCTCTTGAGCCCCAGCATTTT.

This clonotype was seen many times. The chain employs TRBV25-1 and TRBJ1-5; TRBD1 is a possible D gene (6 bases). The CDR3 runs 15 residues. The germline V gene encodes CDR1 MGHDK and CDR2 SYGVNS. V was pared by 3 bases and J by 0 bases, with 9 bases between. CDR3 residues: CASSEDRDSNQPQHF. The CDR3 region has the DNA TGTGCCAGCAGTGAGGACAGAGATAGCAATCAGCCCCAGCATTTT. Full variable domain (missing parts from reference TRBV25-1 and TRBJ1-5): EADIYQTPRYLVIGTGKKITLECSQTMGHDKMYWYQQDPGMELHLIHYSYGVNSTEKGDLSSESTVSRIRTEHFPLTLESARPSHTSQYLCASSEDRDSNQPQHFGDGTRLSIL.

This clonotype has a count of ten or more. The J gene is TRBJ2-1, the V gene TRBV11-3; D gene ambiguous. The CDR3 sequence is 13 residues long. The ends were cut back, 5 bases at V and 3 bases at J, with 8 bases in the middle. Germline V lookup: CDR1 SGHNT, CDR2 YENEEA. The CDR3 loop reads CASSGGGYNEQFF. The CDR3 bases are TGTGCCAGCAGCGGCGGCGGCTACAATGAGCAGTTCTTC. Complete variable domain (other parts from reference TRBV11-3 and TRBJ2-1): EAGVVQSPRYKIIEKKQPVAFWCNPISGHNTLYWYLQNLGQGPELLIRYENEEAVDDSQLPKDRFSAERLKGVDSTLKIQPAELGDSAVYLCASSGGGYNEQFFGPGTRLTVL.

This clonotype was seen a handful of times. The chain employs TRBV2 and TRBJ1-2, with a tentative D call TRBD1 (6 bases). Germline V CDR1 and CDR2: SNHLY, FYNNEI. The CDR3 loop spans 11 amino acids. The germline V and J ends were trimmed by 6 bases and 11 bases, with 13 bases remaining between them. CDR3 sequence reads: CASRVLRGYTF. In DNA, the CDR3 is TGTGCCAGCAGAGTACTCAGGGGTTACACCTTC.

This clonotype was counted a few times. The CDR3 region is CASTPAPRTGVNGELFF. The CDR3, as DNA: TGTGCCAGCACCCCGGCCCCCAGGACAGGGGTCAACGGGGAGCTGTTTTTT. V is TRBV7-6 and J is TRBJ2-2; 9 bases are a match to TRBD1. The germline V gene has CDR1 SGHVS and CDR2 FNYEAQ. This CDR3 has 17 residues. After removal of 7 bases from V and 7 bases from J, the junction contained 16 bases not matched to a gene.

This clonotype has just a few counts. The chain employs TRBV12-3 or TRBV12-4 and TRBJ1-2; D call uncertain. V shed 5 bases and J shed 3 bases, with 10 bases lying between them. The CDR3 covers 13 residues. CDR3 sequence reads: CASSPWQDYGYTF. DNA of the CDR3: TGTGCCAGCAGTCCCTGGCAGGACTATGGCTACACCTTC.

The chain has TRBV7-9 and TRBJ1-1, with 12 bases lining up with TRBD1. Per germline, CDR1 SEHNR and CDR2 FQNEAQ (reference sequence). Trimming at V came to 6 bases and at J to 5 bases, leaving 7 bases not matched to a gene. CDR3 size: 15 residues. As DNA, the CDR3 is TGTGCCAGCAGTTCCCGGGACAGGGGGCTAACTGAAGCTTTCTTT. This translates into CASSSRDRGLTEAFF.

The rearrangement links TRBV28 to TRBJ2-1, with D maybe TRBD1 (6 bases). The CDR3 length is 18 residues. V shed 5 bases and J shed 6 bases, with 26 bases lying between them. Germline V gives CDR1 MDHEN, CDR2 SYDVKM. CDR3 region: CASSPLGWPQGGSNEQFF. In nucleotides, the CDR3 is TGTGCCAGCAGTCCATTAGGATGGCCCCAAGGGGGTTCCAATGAGCAGTTCTTC.

The rearrangement joins TRBV12-3 or TRBV12-4 to TRBJ1-5; unclear D gene. Trimming left V 5 bases short and J 0 bases short, with 14 bases between. The CDR3 totals 16 residues. DNA for the CDR3: TGTGCCAGCAGTCATGAGGGTTGGTCTAGCAATCAGCCCCAGCATTTT. Protein sequence: CASSHEGWSSNQPQHF.

This clonotype turned up a few times. The chain is built from TRBV7-2 and TRBJ1-6, with 9 bases identical to TRBD1. V shed 1 base and J 7 bases; nucleotides not matched to a gene: 8. Germline V CDR1 and CDR2: SGHTA, FQGNSA. This CDR3 spans 17 amino acids. The CDR3 bases are TGTGCCAGCAGCTTAGGAGCCCGGGACAGGGCAAATTCACCCCTCCACTTT. Translation gives CASSLGARDRANSPLHF.

V is TRBV19 and J is TRBJ1-1; TRBD1 is a possible D gene (5 bases). Germline V CDR1 and CDR2: LNHDA, SQIVND (reference sequence). The CDR3 has 12 residues. V lost 9 bases to trimming and J lost 6 bases, with 14 bases between them. The CDR3 coding sequence is TGTGCCAGGACGTCCGGGGGACCTGAAGCTTTCTTT. Protein: CARTSGGPEAFF.

A few counts support this clonotype. This sequence joins TRBV10-3 and TRBJ2-7; the D is unclear. V shed 2 bases and J shed 4 bases, with 9 bases lying between them. From germline, CDR1 is ENHRY and CDR2 SYGVKD. The CDR3 totals 13 residues. Here the CDR3 reads CAISEELAYEQYV. CDR3 coding DNA: TGTGCCATCAGTGAGGAACTGGCATACGAGCAGTACGTC.

This clonotype was observed once. J is TRBJ1-1 and V is TRBV6-6; a weak D match, TRBD1 (5 bases). The germline V gene has CDR1 MNHNY and CDR2 SVGAGI (reference sequence). The CDR3 is 14 amino acids. Between the trimmed V and J ends, which lost 5 bases and 4 bases, there was a span of 14 bases. CDR3 coding DNA: TGTGCCAGCAGTGAGCCGGGGCAACTCACTGAAGCTTTCTTT. Translating it yields CASSEPGQLTEAFF.

This clonotype was counted a few times. At one end, the junction sequence differs from germline, possibly due to a read error. The chain is built from TRBV7-9 and TRBJ2-7, with a tentative D call TRBD2 (7 bases). The length of the CDR3 is 12 residues. Germline V CDR1 and CDR2: SEHNR, FQNEAQ (reference sequence). CDR3 nucleotides: TGTGCCAGCAGCCGGGGGGCTGGGAGGCTCCTTTTC. Protein product: CASSRGAGRLLF.

The sample holds a few counts of this clonotype. The chain links TRBV20-1 to TRBJ2-1, with 7 nucleotides matching TRBD1. The junction had 8 bases not matched to a gene; V was cut back by 5 bases and J by 4 bases. This CDR3 is built from 14 residues. Germline V gene sequence: CDR1 DFQATT, CDR2 SNEGSKA (reference sequence). DNA for the CDR3: TGCAGTGCTGAATTACAGGGGCCTTACAATGAGCAGTTCTTC. It codes for CSAELQGPYNEQFF.

This sequence joins TRBV27 and TRBJ1-4, with D maybe TRBD1 (5 bases). V gave up 5 bases and J gave up 8 bases, with 21 bases separating them. This CDR3 region has 16 residues. Germline V gene data show CDR1 as MNHEY and CDR2 as SMNVEV (reference sequence). Written as DNA, the CDR3 is TGTGCCAGCAGTCCTGCGGGACGGCGGGGATTAGAAAAACTGTTTTTT. Protein: CASSPAGRRGLEKLFF.

This clonotype has ten or more counts. J is TRBJ2-1 and V is TRBV6-1, with TRBD2 matching over 13 bases. The V gene's germline CDR1 is MNHNS and CDR2 SASEGT. CDR3 length: 19 amino acids. V lost 9 bases and J lost 0; bases outside the gene matches: 14. The CDR3 DNA reads as TGTGCCAGTTACGCTCCGACTAGCGGGGGGCGCAGCTCCTACAATGAGCAGTTCTTC. Its protein product is CASYAPTSGGRSSYNEQFF.

This clonotype was detected many times. The rearrangement links TRBV7-2 to TRBJ2-1; weak D call: TRBD1 (6 bases). Germline CDR1 and CDR2: SGHTA and FQGNSA. With 5 bases removed from V and 0 bases from J, the gap between germline ends came to 11 bases. The CDR3 sequence is 15 residues long. The CDR3 sequence is CASSPDSRSYNEQFF. The CDR3 bases are TGTGCCAGCAGCCCGGACAGCCGCTCCTACAATGAGCAGTTCTTC.

V and J are TRBV19 and TRBJ2-7; no definite D call. This CDR3 is built from 11 residues. The germline V and J ends were trimmed by 3 bases and 9 bases, with 9 bases remaining between them. The germline V gene has CDR1 LNHDA and CDR2 SQIVND (reference sequence). CDR3 protein: CASSMGMRQYF. Written as DNA, the CDR3 is TGTGCCAGTAGTATGGGGATGAGGCAGTACTTC.

The sample holds many counts of this clonotype. The chain employs TRBV11-3 and TRBJ2-1; TRBD2 might be the D (7 bases). The germline V gene has CDR1 SGHNT and CDR2 YENEEA. The CDR3 extends over 16 amino acids. The V and J ends lost 2 bases and 7 bases respectively, with 18 bases between them. The CDR3 DNA follows: TGTGCCAGCAGCTTAAGAGGGGGGGTGGGGGGGAATGAGCAGTTCTTC. Translating gives CASSLRGGVGGNEQFF.